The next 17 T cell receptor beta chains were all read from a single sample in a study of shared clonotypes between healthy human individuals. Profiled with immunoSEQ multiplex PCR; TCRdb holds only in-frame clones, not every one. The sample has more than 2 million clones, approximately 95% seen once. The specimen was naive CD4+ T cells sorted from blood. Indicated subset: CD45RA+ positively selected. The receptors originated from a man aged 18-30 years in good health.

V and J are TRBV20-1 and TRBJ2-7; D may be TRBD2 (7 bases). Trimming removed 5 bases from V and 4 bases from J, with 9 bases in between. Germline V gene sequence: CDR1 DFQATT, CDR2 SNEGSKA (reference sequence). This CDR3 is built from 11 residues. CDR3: CSAGGAYEQYF. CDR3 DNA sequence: TGCAGTGCTGGGGGGGCGTACGAGCAGTACTTC.

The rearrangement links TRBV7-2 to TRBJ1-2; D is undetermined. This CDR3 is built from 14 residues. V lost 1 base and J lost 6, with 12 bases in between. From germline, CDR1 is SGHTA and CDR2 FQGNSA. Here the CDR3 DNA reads TGTGCCAGCAGCTTAGGTGGAGGGAGGCATGGCTACACCTTC. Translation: CASSLGGGRHGYTF.

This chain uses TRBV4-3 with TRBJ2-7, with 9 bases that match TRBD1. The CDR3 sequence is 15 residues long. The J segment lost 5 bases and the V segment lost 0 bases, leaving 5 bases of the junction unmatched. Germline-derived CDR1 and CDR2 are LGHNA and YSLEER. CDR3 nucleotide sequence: TGCGCCAGCAGCCAAGAAGACAGGGGGGTCAACGAGCAGTACTTC. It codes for CASSQEDRGVNEQYF.

Here the CDR3 reads CASSSGDPSIREQFF. CDR3 DNA: TGTGCCAGCAGCTCGGGTGATCCGTCGATCAGGGAGCAGTTCTTC. The chain is built from TRBV28 and TRBJ2-1; no clear D gene. The V end was cut by 6 bases, the J end by 10 bases, with 22 bases between. The CDR3 length is 15 residues. Germline V gene lookup returns CDR1 MDHEN and CDR2 SYDVKM. Full variable domain (missing parts from reference TRBV28 and TRBJ2-1): DVKVTQSSRYLVKRTGEKVFLECVQDMDHENMFWYRQDPGLGLRLIYFSYDVKMKEKGDIPEGYSVSREKKERFSLILESASTNQTSMYLCASSSGDPSIREQFFGPGTRLTVL.

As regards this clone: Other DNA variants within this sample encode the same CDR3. The CDR3 coding sequence is TGTGCCAGCTCACCGCTACAGGGAACTGGAAACACCATATATTTT. This codes for CASSPLQGTGNTIYF. V gene TRBV18 combines with J gene TRBJ1-3, with D possibly being TRBD1 (6 bases). CDR1 and CDR2 (germline): KGHSH, LQKENI. V was trimmed by 3 bases and J by 2 bases, leaving 11 bases between them. The CDR3 consists of 15 residues.

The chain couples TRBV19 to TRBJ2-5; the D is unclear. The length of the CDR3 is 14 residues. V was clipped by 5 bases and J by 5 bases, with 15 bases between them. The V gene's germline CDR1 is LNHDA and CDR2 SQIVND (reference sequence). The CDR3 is CASSAAGVMETQYF. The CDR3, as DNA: TGTGCCAGTAGTGCCGCTGGAGTGATGGAGACCCAGTACTTC.

CDR3 region: CASSLSGRDTEAFF. Written as DNA, the CDR3 is TGTGCCAGCAGCTTGTCGGGGAGAGACACTGAAGCTTTCTTT. The rearrangement joins TRBV13 to TRBJ1-1; D call uncertain. Trimming removed 3 bases from V and 3 bases from J, with 11 bases in between. This CDR3 has 14 amino acids. Looked up from germline, CDR1 is PRHDT and CDR2 is FYEKMQ (reference sequence).

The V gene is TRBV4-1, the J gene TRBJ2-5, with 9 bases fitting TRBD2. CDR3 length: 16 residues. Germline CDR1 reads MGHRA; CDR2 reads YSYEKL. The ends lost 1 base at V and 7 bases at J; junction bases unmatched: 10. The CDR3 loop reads CASSQVGVAGARTQYF. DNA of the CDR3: TGCGCCAGCAGCCAAGTGGGGGTAGCGGGGGCTAGGACCCAGTACTTC.

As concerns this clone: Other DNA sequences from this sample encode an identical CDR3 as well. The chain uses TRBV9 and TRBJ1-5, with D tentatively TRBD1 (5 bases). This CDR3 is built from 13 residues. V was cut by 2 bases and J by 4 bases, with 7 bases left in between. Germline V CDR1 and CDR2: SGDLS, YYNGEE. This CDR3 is CASSVGTNQPQHF. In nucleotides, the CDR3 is TGTGCCAGCAGCGTTGGGACTAATCAGCCCCAGCATTTT. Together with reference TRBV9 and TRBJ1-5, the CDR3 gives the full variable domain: DSGVTQTPKHLITATGQRVTLRCSPRSGDLSVYWYQQSLDQGLQFLIQYYNGEERAKGNILERFSAQQFPDLHSELNLSSLELGDSALYFCASSVGTNQPQHFGDGTRLSIL.

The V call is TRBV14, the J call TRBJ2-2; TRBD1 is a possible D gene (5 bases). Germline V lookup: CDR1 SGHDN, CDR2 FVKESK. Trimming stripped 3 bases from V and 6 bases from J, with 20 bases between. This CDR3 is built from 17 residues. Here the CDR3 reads CASSQRRARVIPGELFF. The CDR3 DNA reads TGTGCCAGCAGCCAGAGGCGAGCCAGGGTTATCCCCGGGGAGCTGTTTTTT.

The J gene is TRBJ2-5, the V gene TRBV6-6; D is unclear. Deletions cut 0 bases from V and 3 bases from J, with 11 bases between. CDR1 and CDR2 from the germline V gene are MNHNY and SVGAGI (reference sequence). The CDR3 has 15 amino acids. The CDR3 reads CASSYSNALKETQYF. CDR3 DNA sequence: TGTGCCAGCAGTTACTCGAACGCTCTTAAAGAGACCCAGTACTTC.

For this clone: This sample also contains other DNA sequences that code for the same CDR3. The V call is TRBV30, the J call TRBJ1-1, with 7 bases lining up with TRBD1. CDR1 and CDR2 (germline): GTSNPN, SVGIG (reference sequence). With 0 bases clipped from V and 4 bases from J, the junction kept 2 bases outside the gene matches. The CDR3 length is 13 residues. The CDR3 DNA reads TGTGCCTGGAGTGTAAGGGGGCCCACTGAAGCTTTCTTT. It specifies CAWSVRGPTEAFF.

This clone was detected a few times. CDR3 loop: CASSQMAGTIYF. CDR3 DNA sequence: TGCGCCAGCAGCCAAATGGCGGGCACCATATATTTT. The gene calls are TRBV4-1 and TRBJ1-3; D unclear. Germline V lookup: CDR1 MGHRA, CDR2 YSYEKL. V was cut by 2 bases and J by 9 bases, with 8 bases left in between. The CDR3 covers 12 residues.

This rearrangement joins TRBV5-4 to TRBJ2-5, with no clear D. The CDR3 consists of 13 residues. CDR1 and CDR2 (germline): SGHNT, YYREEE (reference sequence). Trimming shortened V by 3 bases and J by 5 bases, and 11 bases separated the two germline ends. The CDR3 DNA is TGTGCCAGCAGCTCGGTCAATATGGAGACCCAGTACTTC. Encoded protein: CASSSVNMETQYF.

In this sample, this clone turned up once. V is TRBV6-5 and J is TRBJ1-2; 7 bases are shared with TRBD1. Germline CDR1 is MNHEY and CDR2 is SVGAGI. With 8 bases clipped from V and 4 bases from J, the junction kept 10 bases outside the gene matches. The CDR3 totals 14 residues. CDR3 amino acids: CASHRGGDGYGYTF. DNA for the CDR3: TGTGCCAGCCACAGGGGTGGGGATGGCTATGGCTACACCTTC.

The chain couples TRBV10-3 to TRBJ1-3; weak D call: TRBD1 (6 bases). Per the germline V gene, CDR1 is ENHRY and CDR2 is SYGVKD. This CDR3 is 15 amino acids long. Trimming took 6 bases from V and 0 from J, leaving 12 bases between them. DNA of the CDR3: TGTGCCATCAGACAGGGTTTGAGCTCTGGAAACACCATATATTTT. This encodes CAIRQGLSSGNTIYF.

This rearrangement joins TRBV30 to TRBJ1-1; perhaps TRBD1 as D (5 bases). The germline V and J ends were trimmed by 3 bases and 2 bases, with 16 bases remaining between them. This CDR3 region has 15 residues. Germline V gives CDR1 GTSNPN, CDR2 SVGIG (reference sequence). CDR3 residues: CAWSWGRGPNTEAFF. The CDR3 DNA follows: TGTGCCTGGAGCTGGGGGAGGGGCCCTAACACTGAAGCTTTCTTT.